Listed here are 15 T cell receptor beta chains from one sample, sequenced in a study of T cell clonotyping in hematopoietic cell transplantation. The table came from immunoSEQ multiplex PCR; TCRdb's copy has only in-frame clones and leaves some out. Altogether 1,500 or so clones are present, roughly 65% being singletons, with the ten largest covering about a quarter. The specimen comprised peripheral blood mononuclear cells, sampled 100 days after allogeneic stem cell transplant. These receptors originate from a female patient in her 60s who had an allogeneic stem cell transplant, so the T cells may come from the graft donor. Some clones in this sample may be carry-over from other donors' samples.

The CDR3: CASAPGTRLQYF. CDR3 nucleotide sequence: TGTGCCAGCGCCCCAGGGACTAGACTGCAGTATTTT. The V gene is TRBV27, the J gene TRBJ2-3; TRBD2 matches at 8 bases. Germline V CDR1 and CDR2: MNHEY, SMNVEV (reference sequence). The CDR3 consists of 12 residues. After removal of 8 bases from V and 11 bases from J, the junction contained 9 bases not matched to a gene.

V gene TRBV29-1 combines with J gene TRBJ2-7, with 10 bases lining up with TRBD1. The length of the CDR3 is 19 residues. V lost 4 bases, J lost 6 bases, and 24 bases stayed unmatched. Germline V gene data show CDR1 as SQVTM and CDR2 as ANQGSEA. DNA for the CDR3: TGCAGCGTTGTGCCCTTCCAGGGACAGGGGTCTAATTCTTTGGGCGAGCAGTACTTC. It codes for CSVVPFQGQGSNSLGEQYF.

This chain uses TRBV6-5 with TRBJ2-5, with TRBD2 as a possible D gene (6 bases). Germline lookup yields CDR1 MNHEY and CDR2 SVGAGI. V lost 7 bases and J lost 2, with 11 bases in between. The CDR3 consists of 13 residues. CDR3 sequence: CASKRDSQETQYF. As DNA, the CDR3 is TGTGCCAGCAAACGGGACTCACAAGAGACCCAGTACTTC.

Within the sample, this clone is hyperexpanded (1% or more). This sequence joins TRBV29-1 and TRBJ1-2; D gene ambiguous. With 1 base removed from V and 8 bases from J, the gap between germline ends came to 5 bases. The V gene's germline CDR1 is SQVTM and CDR2 ANQGSEA. CDR3 length equals 10 residues. DNA for the CDR3: TGCAGCGTTGAAGGGTTCGGCTACACCTTC. This gives the protein CSVEGFGYTF.

The chain links TRBV15 to TRBJ2-7; 7 nucleotides align to TRBD1. This CDR3 comprises 13 residues. Germline CDR1 reads LNHNV; CDR2 reads YYDKDF (reference sequence). Trimming at V came to 0 bases and at J to 6 bases, leaving 2 bases not matched to a gene. The CDR3, as DNA: TGTGCCACCAGCAGAGAGACAGGGAGCGAGCAGTACTTC. The encoded protein is CATSRETGSEQYF.

This rearrangement joins TRBV6-1 to TRBJ2-2, with 9 nucleotides matching TRBD2. J gave up 5 bases and V 2 bases, and 9 bases lay outside the gene matches. CDR3 length equals 17 residues. In germline, CDR1 is MNHNS, CDR2 SASEGT. Here the CDR3 DNA reads TGTGCCAGCAGTGAAATGTCGGGCGGGAGGGTAACCGGGGAGCTGTTTTTT. This sequence encodes CASSEMSGGRVTGELFF.

This rearrangement joins TRBV14 to TRBJ2-2; D not resolved. The V and J ends lost 5 bases and 10 bases respectively, with 14 bases between them. Germline V gene data show CDR1 as SGHDN and CDR2 as FVKESK. The CDR3 covers 13 residues. This CDR3 is CASSTLPGAELFF. In nucleotides, the CDR3 is TGTGCCAGCAGCACACTTCCTGGCGCGGAGCTGTTTTTT.

This clone was observed a single time. The V and J genes are TRBV10-3 and TRBJ2-7; D is undetermined. Trimming shortened V by 8 bases and J by 0 bases, and 11 bases separated the two germline ends. CDR1 is ENHRY, CDR2 SYGVKD, per germline. The CDR3 length is 13 residues. The CDR3 spells CAIGQPSSYEQYF. The DNA of the CDR3 is TGTGCCATCGGGCAGCCGAGCTCCTACGAGCAGTACTTC.

The genes are TRBV5-4 and TRBJ2-3; TRBD2 agrees at 9 bases. Germline V gene data show CDR1 as SGHNT and CDR2 as YYREEE (reference sequence). The trim removed 2 bases at V and 5 bases at J, leaving 6 bases unmatched. The CDR3 covers 15 residues. CDR3 sequence (DNA): TGTGCCAGCAGCTTAAGCGGGGGGTTGGTAGATACGCAGTATTTT. It yields the protein CASSLSGGLVDTQYF. Full variable domain (outside the CDR3, taken from reference TRBV5-4 and TRBJ2-3): ETGVTQSPTHLIKTRGQQVTLRCSSQSGHNTVSWYQQALGQGPQFIFQYYREEENGRGNFPPRFSGLQFPNYSSELNVNALELDDSALYLCASSLSGGLVDTQYFGPGTRLTVL.

The chain links TRBV7-3 to TRBJ2-2; D is ambiguous. Trimming left V 7 bases short and J 0 bases short, with 6 bases between. Germline V gene lookup returns CDR1 SGHTA and CDR2 FQGTGA. The CDR3 has 13 amino acids. CDR3 sequence reads: CASTHTNTGELFF. CDR3 in DNA: TGTGCCAGCACCCATACGAACACCGGGGAGCTGTTTTTT.

The CDR3 DNA is TGTGCCAGCAGCCTCCTCCCCGACTTCTACGAGCAGTACTTC. Residues: CASSLLPDFYEQYF. J is TRBJ2-7 and V is TRBV5-4, with D uncertain. V was trimmed by 4 bases and J by 3 bases, leaving 14 bases between them. Germline loops: CDR1 SGHNT, CDR2 YYREEE (reference sequence). The CDR3 totals 14 residues.

CDR3 protein: CASSLDVNSGANVLTF. The CDR3 nucleotides are TGCGCCAGCAGCTTGGATGTGAACTCTGGGGCCAACGTCCTGACTTTC. The J gene is TRBJ2-6, the V gene TRBV5-1; no definite D call. V was shortened by 0 bases and J by 0 bases, with 7 bases between the two germline ends. This CDR3 contains 16 residues. Per the germline V gene, CDR1 is SGHRS and CDR2 is YFSETQ.

The gene calls are TRBV9 and TRBJ1-3; 7 bases agree with TRBD1. Germline V gene sequence: CDR1 SGDLS, CDR2 YYNGEE. The CDR3 covers 18 residues. Germline trimming cut 5 bases from V and 0 bases from J; bases unmatched to any gene: 14. The CDR3 spells CASSEKGGQTNSGNTIYF. Written as DNA, the CDR3 is TGTGCCAGCAGTGAGAAGGGGGGACAGACAAACTCTGGAAACACCATATATTTT.

This clone was seen a handful of times. The chain carries TRBV6-1 and TRBJ2-6; D is possibly TRBD1 (6 bases). The CDR3 loop spans 11 amino acids. V lost 6 bases, J lost 16 bases, and 13 bases lay in between. CDR1 MNHNS and CDR2 SASEGT come from the germline V gene. CDR3 amino acids: CASRPPTGLTF. The DNA for the CDR3 is TGTGCCAGCAGACCACCAACAGGGCTGACTTTC.

The sample holds one count of this clone. The chain combines TRBV30 with TRBJ1-2; D remains unclear. Trimming pared 5 bases from V and 4 bases from J, leaving 17 bases between. CDR1 is GTSNPN, CDR2 SVGIG, per germline (reference sequence). This CDR3 has 14 amino acids. The CDR3 DNA follows: TGTGCCTGGTCCCCACCGGTCGGATTCTATGGCTACACCTTC. Translated: CAWSPPVGFYGYTF.